This TCR beta chain appears in the sequencing data of a study of blood T cell repertoires in COVID-19. At the level of the study: Acute and convalescent COVID-19 samples came from the United States, Italy and Spain. T cells, B-cell-depleted T cells, or PBMCs supplied cDNA or gDNA.

Original processing methods: Reference gene primer amplification gave nucleated cell count estimates. Libraries were prepared by immunoSEQ multiplex PCR; TCRdb keeps only in-frame clonotypes and omits some of them. D and trimming come from the DNA, and the V and J calls and clone size come from that table. The sample yields fewer than 200,000 clones, under 90% seen once. Between the trimmed V and J ends, which lost 0 bases and 3 bases, there was a span of 7 bases. This CDR3 contains 14 residues. The germline CDR1 and CDR2 sequences are SGDLS and YYNGEE. The sequence was collected from a woman over 75 with acute or convalescent COVID-19. The chain combines TRBV9 with TRBJ1-5; D gene uncertain. The sequenced material came from peripheral blood. The DNA for the CDR3 is TGTGCCAGCAGCGTAGGCCCAGACAATCAGCCCCAGCATTTT. Translation: CASSVGPDNQPQHF.